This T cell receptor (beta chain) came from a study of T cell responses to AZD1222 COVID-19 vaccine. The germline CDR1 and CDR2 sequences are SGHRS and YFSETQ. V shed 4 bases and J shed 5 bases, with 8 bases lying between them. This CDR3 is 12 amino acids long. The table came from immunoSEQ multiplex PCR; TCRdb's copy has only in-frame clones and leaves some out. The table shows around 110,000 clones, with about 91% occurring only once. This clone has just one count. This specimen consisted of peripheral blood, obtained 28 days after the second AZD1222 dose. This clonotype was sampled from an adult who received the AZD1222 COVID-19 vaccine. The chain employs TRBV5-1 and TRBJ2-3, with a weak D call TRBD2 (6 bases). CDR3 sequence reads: CASSRDLDTQYF. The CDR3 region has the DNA TGCGCCAGCAGCAGGGACTTAGATACGCAGTATTTT.